The source of this T cell receptor beta chain is a study of cytotoxic CD8 clonotypes in ibrutinib-treated CLL. The protocol was immunoSEQ multiplex PCR, while the TCRdb copy is restricted to in-frame clones and leaves out a portion. The repertoire has 70,000 to 85,000 clones, approximately 80% of them found once; the top ten carry around 7.7%. Study-wide results and caveats: Sustained-remission and progressing patients' sampling times differed.

V trimming: 6 bases; J trimming: 3 bases; junction bases outside the gene matches: 9. CDR1 and CDR2 from the germline V gene are MNHEY and SMNVEV (reference sequence). The CDR3 consists of 16 residues. Comments on this clone: Its antigen remains unidentified.

This chain links TRBV27 with TRBJ2-3; 10 bases are shared with TRBD1. The sample in question was PBMCs, obtained at disease progression, from a patient treated with ibrutinib. The receptor was derived from a human donor with chronic lymphocytic leukemia. In DNA form, the CDR3 reads TGTGCCAGCAGGGATCTTGGACAGGGGGAAACAGATACGCAGTATTTT. Residues: CASRDLGQGETDTQYF.